This T cell receptor (beta chain) came from a study of tumor-infiltrating lymphocytes in localized non-small cell lung cancer. About the study: Each patient gave resected tumor and non-adjacent uninvolved lung tissue.

The assay was immunoSEQ multiplex PCR, and TCRdb's table has in-frame clones only and misses some. The sample records about 13,000 clones, 68% being singletons. Trimming removed 2 bases at V and 3 bases at J, with 6 bases between. From germline, CDR1 is SGHRS and CDR2 YFSETQ. CDR3 length equals 13 residues. The sequence derives from a human donor with non-small cell lung cancer. The J gene is TRBJ1-5, the V gene TRBV5-1; D is unresolved. Specimen: uninvolved lung tissue not adjacent to the tumor. Here the CDR3 DNA reads TGCGCCAGCAGCTTCGGCTCCAATCAGCCCCAGCATTTT. This sequence encodes CASSFGSNQPQHF.